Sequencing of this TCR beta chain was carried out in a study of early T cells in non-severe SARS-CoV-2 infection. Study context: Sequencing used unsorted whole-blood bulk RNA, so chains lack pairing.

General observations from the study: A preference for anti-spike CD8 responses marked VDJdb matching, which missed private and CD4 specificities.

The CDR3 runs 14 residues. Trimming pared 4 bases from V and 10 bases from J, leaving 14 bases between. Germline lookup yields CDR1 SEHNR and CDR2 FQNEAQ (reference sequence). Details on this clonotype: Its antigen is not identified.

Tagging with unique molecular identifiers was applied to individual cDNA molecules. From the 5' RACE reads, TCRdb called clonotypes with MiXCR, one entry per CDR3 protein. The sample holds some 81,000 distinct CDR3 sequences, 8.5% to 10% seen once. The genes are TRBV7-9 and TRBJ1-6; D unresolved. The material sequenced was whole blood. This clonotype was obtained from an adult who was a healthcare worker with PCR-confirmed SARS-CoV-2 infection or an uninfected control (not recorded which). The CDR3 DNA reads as TGTGCCAGCAGCTCGGAAGGGAGTCGGTCACCCCTCCACTTT. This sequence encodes CASSSEGSRSPLHF.